Listed below are T cell receptor beta chains from one sample, sequenced in a study of siplizumab effects on memory and regulatory T cells. The assay was immunoSEQ multiplex PCR, and TCRdb's table has in-frame clones only and misses some. This sample yields tens of thousands of clones, of which approximately 93% are seen a single time; over 5.5% belongs to the top ten. Sequenced input: CD8+ T cells sorted from blood. The source is a human donor in good health. CDR3s include the opening cysteine and the closing phenylalanine or tryptophan. A D gene is named only where the DNA matches it firmly. The size field is filled for only some rows; it gives once, few, many or a size class.

>TRBD1|TRBV30|few|TRBJ1-1
CAWSDRGMNTEAFF
TGTGCCTGGAGTGACAGGGGAATGAACACTGAAGCTTTCTTT
>TRBD2|TRBV4-1|-|TRBJ2-5
CASSHSPPGLAGVHPETQYF
TGCGCCAGCAGCCATTCGCCCCCGGGGCTAGCGGGAGTCCACCCGGAGACCCAGTACTTC
>-|TRBV6-1|-|TRBJ1-1
CASSEVGEIRTEAFF
TGTGCCAGCAGTGAAGTCGGCGAAATCCGGACTGAAGCTTTCTTT
>-|TRBV9|-|TRBJ1-1
CASSGEAAPVNTEAFF
TGTGCCAGCAGCGGCGAGGCGGCGCCGGTGAACACTGAAGCTTTCTTT
>-|TRBV7-6|-|TRBJ2-2
CASSHGVYTGELFF
TGTGCCAGCAGCCATGGGGTATACACCGGGGAGCTGTTTTTT
>-|TRBV21-1|-|TRBJ2-5
CASSKAGQTQYF
TGTGCCAGCAGCAAAGCGGGACAGACCCAGTACTTC
>TRBD1|TRBV30|-|TRBJ1-1
CAWTLTGGGTEAFF
TGTGCCTGGACCCTAACAGGGGGTGGTACTGAAGCTTTCTTT
>TRBD2|TRBV11-2|-|TRBJ2-1
CASSSLGLAIGEQFF
TGTGCCAGCAGCTCCCTAGGACTAGCAATCGGTGAGCAGTTCTTC
>-|TRBV7-9|once|TRBJ2-2
CASSFPPDSYRLWGGELFF
TGTGCCAGCAGCTTTCCTCCGGACAGTTACAGACTGTGGGGCGGGGAGCTGTTTTTT
>TRBD1|TRBV4-3|-|TRBJ1-2
CASSPGTGDPSNYGYTF
TGCGCCAGCAGCCCGGGGACAGGGGACCCATCTAACTATGGCTACACCTTC
>-|TRBV9|-|TRBJ1-5
CASSEAEYYQPQHF
TGTGCCAGCTCCGAGGCAGAATATTATCAGCCCCAGCATTTT
>-|TRBV4-1|-|TRBJ1-2
CASSPLGSYGYTF
TGCGCCAGCAGCCCTCTAGGTAGCTATGGCTACACCTTC
>-|TRBV9|-|TRBJ2-7
CASSPYPLQEGQYF
TGTGCCAGCAGCCCATACCCTCTTCAGGAAGGGCAGTACTTC
>-|TRBV6-5|-|TRBJ1-5
CASRTGNNQPQHF
TGTGCCAGCAGAACAGGAAACAATCAGCCCCAGCATTTT
>TRBD2|TRBV5-6|-|TRBJ2-5
CASSTTGGSPETQYF
TGTGCCAGCAGCACTACGGGAGGCTCGCCAGAGACCCAGTACTTC
>-|TRBV15|-|TRBJ1-5
CATTATGLNQPQHF
TGTGCCACCACCGCGACAGGCCTCAATCAGCCCCAGCATTTT
>-|TRBV19|-|TRBJ1-1
CASSIGGNPEAFF
TGTGCCAGTAGTATAGGGGGGAACCCTGAAGCTTTCTTT
>-|TRBV2|-|TRBJ1-4
CASSESTDLNEKLFF
TGTGCCAGCAGTGAGAGTACGGACCTTAATGAAAAACTGTTTTTT
>-|TRBV11-3|-|TRBJ2-3
CASEASTDTQYF
TGTGCCAGCGAGGCTAGCACAGATACGCAGTATTTT
>-|TRBV6-6|-|TRBJ1-2
CASSYGGGDYGYTF
TGTGCCAGCAGTTACGGGGGGGGTGACTATGGCTACACCTTC
>-|TRBV19|-|TRBJ2-7
CASSIGKNEQYF
TGTGCCAGTAGTATTGGGAAGAACGAGCAGTACTTC
>-|TRBV4-1|-|TRBJ2-1
CASSQGFGQPDNEQFF
TGCGCCAGCAGCCAAGGTTTCGGACAGCCCGACAATGAGCAGTTCTTC
>-|TRBV27|-|TRBJ1-3
CASSMAGSGNTIYF
TGTGCCAGCAGTATGGCGGGGTCTGGAAACACCATATATTTT
>-|TRBV27|-|TRBJ2-2
CASSFAYTGELFF
TGTGCCAGCAGTTTCGCCTACACCGGGGAGCTGTTTTTT
>-|TRBV21-1|-|TRBJ2-6
CASSKGPISGANVLTF
TGTGCCAGCAGCAAAGGTCCCATTTCTGGGGCCAACGTCCTGACTTTC
>-|TRBV11-2|-|TRBJ1-3
CASSLDNSGNTIYF
TGTGCCAGCAGCTTGGATAATTCTGGAAACACCATATATTTT
>TRBD1|TRBV7-8|-|TRBJ1-1
CASSPGTGGRTEAFF
TGTGCCAGCAGCCCCGGGACAGGGGGCCGTACTGAAGCTTTCTTT
>TRBD2|TRBV27|-|TRBJ2-1
CASSLTSGGFHEQFF
TGTGCCAGCAGTTTGACTAGCGGGGGCTTCCATGAGCAGTTCTTC
>-|TRBV2|-|TRBJ2-1
CASSEIQTGDEQFF
TGTGCCAGCAGTGAAATCCAAACCGGTGATGAGCAGTTCTTC
>TRBD1|TRBV5-4|-|TRBJ2-7
CASSLASGQEIVEQYF
TGTGCCAGCAGCTTGGCTTCGGGACAGGAAATCGTAGAGCAGTACTTC
>TRBD1|TRBV7-9|-|TRBJ1-5
CASSLSGTGVEEPQHF
TGTGCCAGCAGCTTAAGCGGGACAGGGGTTGAGGAACCCCAGCATTTT
>-|TRBV27|-|TRBJ2-7
CASRGFLEGSYEQYF
TGTGCCAGCAGGGGCTTTTTGGAGGGAAGCTACGAGCAGTACTTC
>-|TRBV9|once|TRBJ2-3
CASSSSPGVADTQYF
TGTGCCAGCAGCTCCAGCCCCGGCGTCGCAGATACGCAGTATTTT
>-|TRBV10-3|-|TRBJ1-1
CAISVEGGVNTEAFF
TGTGCCATCAGTGTAGAGGGTGGGGTGAACACTGAAGCTTTCTTT
>TRBD2|TRBV27|-|TRBJ2-7
CASSLASGIGHEQYF
TGTGCCAGCAGTTTAGCAAGCGGGATCGGCCACGAGCAGTACTTC
>TRBD1|TRBV7-9|few|TRBJ2-7
CASSHGTGGIEQYF
TGTGCCAGCAGCCACGGGACAGGAGGGATCGAGCAGTACTTC
>-|TRBV15|-|TRBJ1-1
CATSRVRYTEAFF
TGTGCCACCAGCAGAGTCCGATACACTGAAGCTTTCTTT
>-|TRBV19|once|TRBJ2-7
CASSRYFSYEQYF
TGTGCCAGTAGTAGATACTTCTCCTACGAGCAGTACTTC
>TRBD2|TRBV7-7|-|TRBJ2-5
CASSPTSGVYQETQYF
TGTGCTAGCAGCCCGACTAGCGGGGTATACCAAGAGACCCAGTACTTC
>-|TRBV15|once|TRBJ1-1
CATSSGTLGNTEAFF
TGTGCCACCAGCAGTGGGACCCTGGGGAACACTGAAGCTTTCTTT